This TCR beta chain was sequenced in a study of neurological immune-mediated disorders. General study findings and limits: The study found no CDR3 amino acid sequences shared by expanded clones across subjects, suggesting private repertoires in all groups. HTLV-1-associated myelopathy had the most TCR clonal expansion, whereas multiple sclerosis had the least (lower than in healthy controls).

Unsorted libraries were generated from 2 million PBMCs held at -80 degrees C. The sample holds many counts of this clonotype. Its cognate antigen is unknown. It was by 5'RACE with 10-nucleotide random UMIs that the cDNA was made. MiXCR, run by TCRdb on the 5' RACE reads, gives a single entry per CDR3 protein. This table has more than 15,000 distinct CDR3 sequences, over 12% appearing once. V shed 4 bases and J shed 7 bases, with 15 bases lying between them. Looked up from germline, CDR1 is SGHRS and CDR2 is YFSETQ. The CDR3 spans 13 residues. The chain couples TRBV5-1 to TRBJ2-7, with D maybe TRBD1 (6 bases). The sequenced material came from PBMCs. The source of this sequence is a man aged 60 to 69 with HTLV-1-associated myelopathy (HAM/TSP). CDR3 region: CASSPQGLREQYF. CDR3 nucleotides: TGCGCCAGCAGCCCTCAGGGGCTCCGGGAGCAGTACTTC.